This TCR beta chain was retrieved from a study of T cell clones after liver transplantation. Across the study: Samples came from ITN030ST, which attempted immunosuppression withdrawal within 2 years of liver transplantation. At least one year of complete immunosuppression withdrawal without enzymes over twice normal defined tolerance.

This clone was seen only a few times. Generated by immunoSEQ multiplex PCR, the TCRdb table keeps only in-frame clones and is missing some. The sample lists around 100,000 clones, 82% occurring once. Between the trimmed V and J ends, which lost 6 bases and 1 base, there was a span of 15 bases. CDR3 length: 15 residues. The germline V gene encodes CDR1 MNHEY and CDR2 SVGAGI. This sequence joins TRBV6-5 and TRBJ1-1; possibly TRBD1 for D (6 bases). The material sequenced was CD4+ T cells from blood, taken before liver transplant. The TCR was taken from a human donor who received a liver transplant. The DNA of the CDR3 is TGTGCCAGCAGACCGTTGGGGACACCGAACACTGAAGCTTTCTTT. Its translation: CASRPLGTPNTEAFF.